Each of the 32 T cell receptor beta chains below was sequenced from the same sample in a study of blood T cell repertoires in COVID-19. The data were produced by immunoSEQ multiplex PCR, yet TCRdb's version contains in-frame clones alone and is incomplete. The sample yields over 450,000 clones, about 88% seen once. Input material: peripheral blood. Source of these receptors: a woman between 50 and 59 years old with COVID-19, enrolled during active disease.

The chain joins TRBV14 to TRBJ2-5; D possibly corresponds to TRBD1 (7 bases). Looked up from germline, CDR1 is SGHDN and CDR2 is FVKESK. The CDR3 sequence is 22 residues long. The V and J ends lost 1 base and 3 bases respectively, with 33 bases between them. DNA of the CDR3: TGTGCCAGCAGCCAAGGCGACAGGGTAGGGCGGGACGTGACGGGTTCAGAAGAGACCCAGTACTTC. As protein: CASSQGDRVGRDVTGSEETQYF.

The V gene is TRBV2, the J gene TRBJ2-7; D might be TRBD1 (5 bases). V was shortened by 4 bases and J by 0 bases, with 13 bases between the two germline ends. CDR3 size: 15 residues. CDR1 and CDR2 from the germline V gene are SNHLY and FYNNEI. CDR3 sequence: CASSGLQVPSYEQYF. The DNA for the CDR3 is TGTGCCAGCAGTGGCCTACAGGTTCCCTCCTACGAGCAGTACTTC.

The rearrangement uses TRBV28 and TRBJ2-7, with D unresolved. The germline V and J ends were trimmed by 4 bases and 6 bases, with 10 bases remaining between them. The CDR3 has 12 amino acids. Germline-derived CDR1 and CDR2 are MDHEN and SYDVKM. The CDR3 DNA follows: TGTGCCAGCAGTTCCGGGTTTAGCGAGCAGTACTTC. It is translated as CASSSGFSEQYF.

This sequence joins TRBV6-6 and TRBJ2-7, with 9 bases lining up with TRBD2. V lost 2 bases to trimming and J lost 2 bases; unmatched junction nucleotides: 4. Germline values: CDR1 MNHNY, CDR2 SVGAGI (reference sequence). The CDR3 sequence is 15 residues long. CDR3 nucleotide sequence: TGTGCCAGCAGTTACCTGGCGGGGGGGCCCTACGAGCAGTACTTC. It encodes CASSYLAGGPYEQYF.

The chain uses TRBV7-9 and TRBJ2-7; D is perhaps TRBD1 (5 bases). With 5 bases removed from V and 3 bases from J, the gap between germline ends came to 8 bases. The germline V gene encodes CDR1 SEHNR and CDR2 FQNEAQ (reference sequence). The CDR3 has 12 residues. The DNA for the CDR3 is TGTGCCAGCAGCCGACAGAACTACGAGCAGTACTTC. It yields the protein CASSRQNYEQYF.

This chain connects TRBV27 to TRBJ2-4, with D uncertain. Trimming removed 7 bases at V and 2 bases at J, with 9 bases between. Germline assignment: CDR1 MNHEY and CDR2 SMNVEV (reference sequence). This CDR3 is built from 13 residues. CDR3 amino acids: CASIGGTKNIQYF. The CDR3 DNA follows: TGTGCCAGCATCGGCGGTACCAAAAACATTCAGTACTTC.

CDR3 DNA: TGTGCCAGGACTCCTTCCAGCTCCTATAATTCACCCCTCCACTTT. It encodes CARTPSSSYNSPLHF. The chain is built from TRBV25-1 and TRBJ1-6; D ambiguous. The germline V gene has CDR1 MGHDK and CDR2 SYGVNS. V dropped 9 bases and J dropped 0 bases, with 12 bases sitting between them. This CDR3 has 15 amino acids.

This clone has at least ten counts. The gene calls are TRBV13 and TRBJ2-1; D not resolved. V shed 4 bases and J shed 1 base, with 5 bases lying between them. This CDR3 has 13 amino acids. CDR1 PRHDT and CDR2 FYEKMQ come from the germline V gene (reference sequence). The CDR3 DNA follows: TGTGCCAGCAGCTCCTTGTCCTACAATGAGCAGTTCTTC. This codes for CASSSLSYNEQFF.

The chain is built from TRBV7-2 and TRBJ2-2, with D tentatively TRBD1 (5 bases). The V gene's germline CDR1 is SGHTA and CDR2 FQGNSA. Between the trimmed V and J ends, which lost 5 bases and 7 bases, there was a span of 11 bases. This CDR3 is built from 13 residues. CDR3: CASSPTVYGELFF. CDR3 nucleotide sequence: TGTGCCAGCAGCCCGACAGTGTACGGGGAGCTGTTTTTT.

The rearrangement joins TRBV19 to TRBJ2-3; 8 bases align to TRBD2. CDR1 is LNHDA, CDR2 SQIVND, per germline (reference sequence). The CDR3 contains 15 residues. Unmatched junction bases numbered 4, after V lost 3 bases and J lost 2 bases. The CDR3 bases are TGTGCCAGTAGTATCGACGGACTAGCCACAGATACGCAGTATTTT. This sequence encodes CASSIDGLATDTQYF.

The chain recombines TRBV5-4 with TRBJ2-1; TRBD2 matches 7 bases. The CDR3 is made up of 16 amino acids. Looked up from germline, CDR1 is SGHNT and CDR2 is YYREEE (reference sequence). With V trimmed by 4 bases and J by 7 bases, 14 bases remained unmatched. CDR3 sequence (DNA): TGTGCCAGCAGCGAGGGTCCTGCGGGGGAGCGGAATGAGCAGTTCTTC. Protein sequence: CASSEGPAGERNEQFF.

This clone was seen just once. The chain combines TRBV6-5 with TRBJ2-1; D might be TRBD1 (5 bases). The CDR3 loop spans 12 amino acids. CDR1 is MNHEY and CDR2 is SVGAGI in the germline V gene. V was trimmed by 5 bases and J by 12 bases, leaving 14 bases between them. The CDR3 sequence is CASSLQARGQFF. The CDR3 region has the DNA TGTGCCAGCAGTCTACAAGCTAGGGGGCAGTTCTTC.

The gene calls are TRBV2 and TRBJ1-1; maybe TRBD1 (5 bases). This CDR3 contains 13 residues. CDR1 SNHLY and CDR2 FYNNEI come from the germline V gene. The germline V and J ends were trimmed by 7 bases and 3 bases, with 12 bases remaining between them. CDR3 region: CASNLEGDTEAFF. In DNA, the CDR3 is TGTGCCAGCAACCTGGAAGGGGACACTGAAGCTTTCTTT.

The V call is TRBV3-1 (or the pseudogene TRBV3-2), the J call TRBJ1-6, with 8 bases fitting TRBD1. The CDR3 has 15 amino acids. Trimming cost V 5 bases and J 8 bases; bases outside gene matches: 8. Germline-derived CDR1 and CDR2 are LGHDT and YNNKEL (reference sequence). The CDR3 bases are TGTGCCAGCAGCACGGGACAGGTGAACGATTCACCCCTCCACTTT. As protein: CASSTGQVNDSPLHF.

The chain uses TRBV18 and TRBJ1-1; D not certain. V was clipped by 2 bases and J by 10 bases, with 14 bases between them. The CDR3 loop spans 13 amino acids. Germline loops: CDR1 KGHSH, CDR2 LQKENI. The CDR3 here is CASSPTTQTPAFF. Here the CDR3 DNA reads TGTGCCAGCTCACCAACGACGCAGACACCAGCTTTCTTT.

DNA for the CDR3: TGTGCCAGCAGCTTAACAGCCGTCTCTGGAAACACCATATATTTT. Protein sequence: CASSLTAVSGNTIYF. The J gene is TRBJ1-3, the V gene TRBV7-9; D not resolved. From germline, CDR1 is SEHNR and CDR2 FQNEAQ (reference sequence). The length of the CDR3 is 15 residues. The germline V and J ends were trimmed by 2 bases and 0 bases, with 8 bases remaining between them.

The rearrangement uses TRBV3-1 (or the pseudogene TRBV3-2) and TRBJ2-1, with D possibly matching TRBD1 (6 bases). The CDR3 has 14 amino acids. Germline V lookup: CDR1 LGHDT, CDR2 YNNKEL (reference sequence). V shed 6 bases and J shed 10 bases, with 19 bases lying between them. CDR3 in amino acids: CASSPMGADLEQFF. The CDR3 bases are TGTGCCAGCAGTCCGATGGGGGCGGACTTAGAGCAGTTCTTC.

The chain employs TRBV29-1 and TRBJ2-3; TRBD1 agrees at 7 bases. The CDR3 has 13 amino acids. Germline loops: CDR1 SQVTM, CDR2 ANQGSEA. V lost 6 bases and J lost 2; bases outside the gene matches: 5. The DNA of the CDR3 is TGCAGCGTAGCCGGGACAGCCACAGATACGCAGTATTTT. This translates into CSVAGTATDTQYF.

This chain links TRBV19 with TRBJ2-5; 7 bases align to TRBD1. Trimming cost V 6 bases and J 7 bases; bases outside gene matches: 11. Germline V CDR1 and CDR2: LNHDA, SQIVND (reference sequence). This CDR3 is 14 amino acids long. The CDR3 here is CASSPRQGSRTQYF. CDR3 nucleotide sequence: TGTGCCAGTAGCCCCCGACAGGGCAGTCGGACCCAGTACTTC. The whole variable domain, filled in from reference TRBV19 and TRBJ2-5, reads DGGITQSPKYLFRKEGQNVTLSCEQNLNHDAMYWYRQDPGQGLRLIYYSQIVNDFQKGDIAEGYSVSREKKESFPLTVTSAQKNPTAFYLCASSPRQGSRTQYFGPGTRLLVL.

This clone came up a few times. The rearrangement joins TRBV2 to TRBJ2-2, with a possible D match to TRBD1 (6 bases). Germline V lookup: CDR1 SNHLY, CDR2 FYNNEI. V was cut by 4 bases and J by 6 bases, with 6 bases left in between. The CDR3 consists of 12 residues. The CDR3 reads CASSGGPGELFF. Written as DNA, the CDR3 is TGTGCCAGCAGTGGGGGGCCCGGGGAGCTGTTTTTT.

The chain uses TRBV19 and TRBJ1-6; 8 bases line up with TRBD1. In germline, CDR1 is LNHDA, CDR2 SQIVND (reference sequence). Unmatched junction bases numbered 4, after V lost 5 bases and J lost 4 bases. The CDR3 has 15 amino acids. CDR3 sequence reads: CASSPQGAYNSPLHF. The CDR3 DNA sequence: TGTGCCAGTAGTCCCCAGGGGGCTTATAATTCACCCCTCCACTTT.

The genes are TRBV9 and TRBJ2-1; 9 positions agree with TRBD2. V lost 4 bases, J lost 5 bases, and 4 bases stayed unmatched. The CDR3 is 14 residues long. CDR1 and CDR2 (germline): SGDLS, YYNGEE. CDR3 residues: CASSLSGGNNEQFF. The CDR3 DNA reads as TGTGCCAGCAGCCTTAGCGGGGGTAACAATGAGCAGTTCTTC.

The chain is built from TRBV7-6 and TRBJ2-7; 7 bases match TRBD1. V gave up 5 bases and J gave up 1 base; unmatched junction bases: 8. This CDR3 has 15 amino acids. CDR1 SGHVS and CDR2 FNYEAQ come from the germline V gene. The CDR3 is CASSQRQGSSYEQYF. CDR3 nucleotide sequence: TGTGCCAGCAGCCAGAGACAGGGATCGTCCTACGAGCAGTACTTC.

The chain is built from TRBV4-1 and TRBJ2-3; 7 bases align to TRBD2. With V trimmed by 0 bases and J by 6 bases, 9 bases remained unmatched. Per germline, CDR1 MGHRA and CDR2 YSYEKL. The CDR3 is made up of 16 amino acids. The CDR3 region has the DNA TGCGCCAGCAGCCAAGAACTAGGGCGGGGGACGGATACGCAGTATTTT. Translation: CASSQELGRGTDTQYF.

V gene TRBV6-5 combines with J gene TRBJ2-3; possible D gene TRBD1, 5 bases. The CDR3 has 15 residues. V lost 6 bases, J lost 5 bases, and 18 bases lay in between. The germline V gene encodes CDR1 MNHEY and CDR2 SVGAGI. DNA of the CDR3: TGTGCCAGCAGGCCAACAGGCAGATTGGAAGATACGCAGTATTTT. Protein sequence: CASRPTGRLEDTQYF.

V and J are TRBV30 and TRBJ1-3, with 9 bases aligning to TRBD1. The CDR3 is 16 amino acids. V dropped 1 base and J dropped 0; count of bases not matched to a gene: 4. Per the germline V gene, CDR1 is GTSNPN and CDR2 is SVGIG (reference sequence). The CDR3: CAWSAGTGISGNTIYF. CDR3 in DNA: TGTGCCTGGAGTGCCGGGACAGGGATCTCTGGAAACACCATATATTTT.

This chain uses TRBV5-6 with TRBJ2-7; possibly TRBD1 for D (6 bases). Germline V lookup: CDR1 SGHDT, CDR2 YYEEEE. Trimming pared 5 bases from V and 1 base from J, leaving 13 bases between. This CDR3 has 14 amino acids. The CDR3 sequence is CASRPNRVSYEQYF. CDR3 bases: TGTGCCAGCAGGCCCAACAGGGTTTCCTACGAGCAGTACTTC.

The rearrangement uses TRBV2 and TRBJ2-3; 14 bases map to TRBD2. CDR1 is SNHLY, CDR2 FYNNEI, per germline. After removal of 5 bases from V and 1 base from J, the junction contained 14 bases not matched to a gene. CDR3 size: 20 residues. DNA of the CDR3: TGTGCCAGCAGTTTCCCGGTGACTAGCGGGGGGGCGCAAGGCACAGATACGCAGTATTTT. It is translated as CASSFPVTSGGAQGTDTQYF.

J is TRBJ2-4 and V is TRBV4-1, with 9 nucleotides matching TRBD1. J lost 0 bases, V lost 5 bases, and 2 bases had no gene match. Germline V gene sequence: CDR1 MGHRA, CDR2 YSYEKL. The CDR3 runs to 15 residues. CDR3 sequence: CASSGTGLAKNIQYF. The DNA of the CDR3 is TGCGCCAGCAGCGGGACAGGGCTAGCCAAAAACATTCAGTACTTC.

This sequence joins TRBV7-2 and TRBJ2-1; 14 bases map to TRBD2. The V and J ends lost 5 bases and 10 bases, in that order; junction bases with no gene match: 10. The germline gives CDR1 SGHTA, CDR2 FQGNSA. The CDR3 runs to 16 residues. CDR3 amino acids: CASSPRLAGGPSEQFF. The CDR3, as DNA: TGTGCCAGCAGCCCCCGACTAGCGGGGGGGCCGTCAGAGCAGTTCTTC.

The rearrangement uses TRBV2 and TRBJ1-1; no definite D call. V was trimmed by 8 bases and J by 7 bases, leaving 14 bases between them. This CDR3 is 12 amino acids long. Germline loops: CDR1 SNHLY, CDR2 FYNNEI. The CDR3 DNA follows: TGTGCCAGCCGAGGGAGTACCGTTGAAGCTTTCTTT. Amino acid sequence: CASRGSTVEAFF.

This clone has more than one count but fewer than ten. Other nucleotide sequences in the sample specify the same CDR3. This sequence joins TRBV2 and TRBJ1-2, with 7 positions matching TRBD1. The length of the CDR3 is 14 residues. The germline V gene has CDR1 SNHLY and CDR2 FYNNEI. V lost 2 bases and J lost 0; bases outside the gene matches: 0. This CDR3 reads CASSERGPNYGYTF. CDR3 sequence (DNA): TGTGCCAGCAGTGAAAGGGGGCCTAACTATGGCTACACCTTC.